This T cell receptor (beta chain) was documented in a study of blood T cell repertoires in COVID-19. The overall study: Collection of acute and convalescent COVID-19 samples took place in the United States, Italy and Spain. From T cells, B-cell-depleted T cells, or PBMCs came the material, which was cDNA or gDNA.

V was shortened by 4 bases and J by 0 bases, with 13 bases between the two germline ends. Germline V CDR1 and CDR2: LGHDT, YNNKEL (reference sequence). The CDR3 sequence is 15 residues long. Method: immunoSEQ multiplex PCR; TCRdb's copy keeps in-frame clones and lacks some. There are 100,000 to 150,000 clones in the sample; approximately 80% occur only once, and 12% lies in the top ten. The source material was peripheral blood. This TCR derives from a man between 60 and 75 years old with acute or convalescent COVID-19. This chain uses TRBV3-1 (or the pseudogene TRBV3-2) with TRBJ2-7, with TRBD2 as a possible D gene (5 bases). The CDR3 DNA reads TGTGCCAGCAGCCCTCCCCGCGGGTCCTCCTACGAGCAGTACTTC. It is translated as CASSPPRGSSYEQYF.